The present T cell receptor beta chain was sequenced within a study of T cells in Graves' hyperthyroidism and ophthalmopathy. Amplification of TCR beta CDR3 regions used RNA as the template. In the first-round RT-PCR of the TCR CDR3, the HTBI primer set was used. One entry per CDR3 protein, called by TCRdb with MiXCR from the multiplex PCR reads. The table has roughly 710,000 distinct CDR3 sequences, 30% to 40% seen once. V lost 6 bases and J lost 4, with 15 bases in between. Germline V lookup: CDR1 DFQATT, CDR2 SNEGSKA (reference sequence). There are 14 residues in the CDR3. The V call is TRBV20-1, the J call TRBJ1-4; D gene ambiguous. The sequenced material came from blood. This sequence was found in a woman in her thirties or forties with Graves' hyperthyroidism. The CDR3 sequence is CSAADRALNEKLFF. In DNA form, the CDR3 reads TGCAGTGCCGCTGACCGGGCGCTTAATGAAAAACTGTTTTTT.